This T cell receptor beta chain was found in a study of blood T cells in healthy people across ages (dated by TCRdb to between 2014 and 2016). Some background on the complete study: In model experiments, template switching captured roughly one uniquely barcoded TCR beta cDNA molecule for every two T cells. Using deep sequencing normalized with unique cDNA molecular identifiers, the study measured how TCR beta repertoire diversity changes with age. To avoid experimental bias, donors of different ages were distributed randomly across sequencing lanes. Donors were grouped into four age groups: young (average roughly 17 years), middle-aged (39), aged (62) and long-lived (about 82). For two donors (one aged 18 to 29 and one aged 80 or older), the study analyzed two additional independent replicas of 1 million unique cDNA reads from the same blood draw. The full study reports these points: Compared with the aged group, more naive CD4+ T cells, fewer expanded clones and increased TCR diversity were shown by the long-lived group, suggesting age selection. Because profiling used bulk unsorted PBMCs, naive and antigen-experienced compartments could not be compared conclusively. Observed TCR beta diversity per million T cells fell roughly linearly with age, and a significant reduction was already apparent by age around 39. Donor CMV infection status was unknown, potentially confounding age-related changes in expanded clonotypes. The percentage of naive T cells measured by flow cytometry correlated strongly with observed TCR beta diversity. Estimates of total diversity from one million sequenced T cells were regarded as lower bounds and underestimates.

The donors were some 39 Caucasian individuals from Russia, aged 6 to 90 years, who were systemically healthy. Each donor gave about 9.7 milliliters of peripheral blood, drawn into EDTA-treated Vacutainer tubes. Ficoll-Paque density-gradient centrifugation was used to isolate PBMCs, with at least 7 million per sample. Total RNA was extracted from PBMCs with Trizol reagent, with at least 5 micrograms obtained per sample. For every donor, an aliquot of PBMCs went through flow cytometry to measure the percentages of naive CD45RAhigh/CD27high T cells. Library generation was performed with 5' RACE. Sequencing used an Illumina HiSeq 2500. A second PCR of about 7 to 12 cycles was run with a J-beta primer mix and a sample-barcoded 5' primer. Each TCR beta cDNA molecule received a unique molecular identifier from a template-switch 5' adaptor carrying 12 random nucleotides. Each sample yielded at least 2.5 million CDR3-containing paired-end reads. The Mint cDNA synthesis kit, primed by a TRBC-specific oligonucleotide, was used to synthesize first-strand cDNA from all RNA. All cDNA was treated with uracil-DNA glycosylase and then went through a first 18-cycle PCR with the universal primers M1SS and BC2_uni_R. Per the authors' processing: For normalization, 1 million high-quality reads, each with a distinct molecular identifier, were randomly selected from each sample. Reads sharing molecular identifiers were discarded rather than binned into consensus sequences. MiTCR, with a Q25 quality threshold and the strictest error-elimination algorithm, was used for CDR3 identification, clonotype clustering and error correction. A nonparametric unseen species model with Euler transformation was used to estimate lower-bound total TCR beta diversity. Clones were called with MiXCR by TCRdb after fastp trimmed the public reads at Q25, and only in-frame beta chains were retained. Each CDR3 protein gets just one entry, which takes the most common genes and DNA from the rows behind it. TCRdb's processing, not the authors' own work, is the source of the V and J calls. In all, the sample holds approximately 670,000 distinct CDR3 sequences, and roughly two fifths of those were seen once. In total, the top ten clones hold approximately 31% of the sample.

This clonotype was seen a handful of times. Its cognate antigen has yet to be identified. Nothing much larger sits one base from this clone, and base qualities are not available. The germline ends are 10 bases apart after V is trimmed by 3 bases and J by 1 base. The CDR3 spans 15 residues, from the cysteine through the phenylalanine. Left in the record is the CDR3 DNA by itself, 45 bases read in frame from the first base. CDR1 is given as SGHAT and CDR2 as FQNNGV, both from the germline V gene. The chain couples TRBV11-2 to TRBJ2-4, with a tentative D gene TRBD2 over 5 matching bases. The sequence was obtained from an elderly man in good health. Sequencing was done on a sample of blood. CDR3 loop: CASSLRESAKNIQYF. The DNA sequence is given as TGTGCCAGCAGCTTGAGGGAGTCGGCCAAAAACATTCAGTACTTC.